Shown below are 27 T cell receptor beta chains from a single sample sequenced in a study of T cells after yellow fever vaccination. A single record per CDR3 protein comes from TCRdb applying MiXCR to the 5' RACE reads. The table includes 50,000 or so distinct CDR3 sequences, approximately 6.5% detected once. The sample in question was CD8+ T cells sorted from PBMCs, obtained on the day of the first yellow fever vaccination. The receptors here all came from a young man who received the YFV17D yellow fever vaccine.

The chain recombines TRBV6-5 with TRBJ2-1, with D perhaps TRBD1 or TRBD2 (5 bases each). The CDR3 is made up of 13 amino acids. Germline values: CDR1 MNHEY, CDR2 SVGAGI. V was pared by 2 bases and J by 10 bases, with 12 bases between. The DNA for the CDR3 is TGTGCCAGCAGTTACGGAGGAAGGGGCGAGCAGTTCTTC. This gives the protein CASSYGGRGEQFF.

This clonotype occurred many times. The rearrangement links TRBV2 to TRBJ2-7; no clear D. The germline CDR1 and CDR2 sequences are SNHLY and FYNNEI. The length of the CDR3 is 11 residues. The V gene lost 7 bases and the J gene lost 2 bases, with 6 bases spanning the gap. The chain's CDR3 is CASNEAYEQYF. The CDR3 region has the DNA TGTGCCAGCAACGAAGCCTACGAGCAGTACTTC. The entire variable domain, with the rest obtained from reference TRBV2 and TRBJ2-7, is as follows: EPEVTQTPSHQVTQMGQEVILRCVPISNHLYFYWYRQILGQKVEFLVSFYNNEISEKSEIFDDQFSVERPDGSNFTLKIRSTKLEDSAMYFCASNEAYEQYFGPGTRLTVT.

In this sample, this clonotype turned up a few times. The chain employs TRBV5-1 and TRBJ1-1; 9 bases line up with TRBD1. The CDR3 contains 16 residues. The trim removed 4 bases at V and 4 bases at J, leaving 11 bases unmatched. Germline V gene data show CDR1 as SGHRS and CDR2 as YFSETQ. CDR3 residues: CASSLTGGAASTEAFF. CDR3 DNA sequence: TGCGCCAGCAGCCTCACAGGGGGCGCAGCGAGCACTGAAGCTTTCTTT. Full variable domain (outside the CDR3, taken from reference TRBV5-1 and TRBJ1-1): KAGVTQTPRYLIKTRGQQVTLSCSPISGHRSVSWYQQTPGQGLQFLFEYFSETQRNKGNFPGRFSGRQFSNSRSEMNVSTLELGDSALYLCASSLTGGAASTEAFFGQGTRLTVV.

The table lists this clonotype with many counts. This chain links TRBV29-1 with TRBJ2-1; D unresolved. The CDR3 has 14 amino acids. The ends were cut back, 6 bases at V and 5 bases at J, with 17 bases in the middle. The germline V gene encodes CDR1 SQVTM and CDR2 ANQGSEA. CDR3 region: CSVREDSLNNEQFF. CDR3 nucleotides: TGCAGCGTACGTGAGGATAGCCTAAACAATGAGCAGTTCTTC.

This chain links TRBV12-3 or TRBV12-4 with TRBJ1-4, with 7 nucleotides matching TRBD1. Trimming at V came to 9 bases and at J to 8 bases, leaving 9 bases not matched to a gene. The CDR3 runs to 13 residues. Written as DNA, the CDR3 is TGTGCCAGGCGCAAAGGGGGCGAGGAAAAACTGTTTTTT. Translation gives CARRKGGEEKLFF.

This clonotype has only a few counts. The chain employs TRBV20-1 and TRBJ1-2; D is possibly TRBD1 (5 bases). The CDR3 is 12 amino acids. Germline CDR1 DFQATT, CDR2 SNEGSKA (reference sequence). With 6 bases removed from V and 2 bases from J, the gap between germline ends came to 10 bases. This CDR3 reads CSAPGTNYGYTF. In nucleotides, the CDR3 is TGCAGTGCCCCCGGGACCAACTATGGCTACACCTTC.

This clonotype occurred a few times. The chain links TRBV15 to TRBJ1-1; no firm D call. The CDR3 is 15 amino acids. Germline CDR1 LNHNV, CDR2 YYDKDF (reference sequence). The V and J ends lost 2 bases and 3 bases respectively, with 13 bases between them. The CDR3, as DNA: TGTGCCACCAGCAGATCCGGTGGAAGCGACACTGAAGCTTTCTTT. It yields the protein CATSRSGGSDTEAFF.

The chain has TRBV7-6 and TRBJ2-2; tentatively, D is TRBD1 (5 bases). The CDR3 runs to 16 residues. The germline V and J ends were trimmed by 1 base and 6 bases, with 15 bases remaining between them. CDR1 is SGHVS and CDR2 is FNYEAQ in the germline V gene. The CDR3 loop reads CASSLEGPGMAGELFF. The CDR3 DNA follows: TGTGCCAGCAGCTTAGAAGGCCCAGGGATGGCCGGGGAGCTGTTTTTT.

Many counts were recorded for this clonotype. The V gene is TRBV4-2, the J gene TRBJ1-4; D is possibly TRBD1 (5 bases). Germline loops: CDR1 LGHNA, CDR2 YNFKEQ. This CDR3 has 14 residues. V dropped 0 bases and J dropped 3 bases, with 5 bases sitting between them. The CDR3 DNA sequence: TGTGCCAGCAGCCAAGAGACAGCTAATGAAAAACTGTTTTTT. The encoded protein is CASSQETANEKLFF.

This clonotype has only a few counts. The J gene is TRBJ2-7, the V gene TRBV11-2; 9 bases align to TRBD1. The V gene end was trimmed by 4 bases and the J gene end by 1 base; junction bases not matched to a gene: 14. The CDR3 is 18 amino acids. The germline V gene encodes CDR1 SGHAT and CDR2 FQNNGV. The CDR3 region is CASSSRQGGSWESYEQYF. The CDR3 DNA sequence: TGTGCCAGCAGCTCCCGACAGGGGGGTAGTTGGGAGTCCTACGAGCAGTACTTC.

This chain joins TRBV11-1 and TRBJ2-3; 8 nucleotides agree with TRBD1. V was clipped by 3 bases and J by 2 bases; unmatched bases: 4. CDR1 and CDR2 from the germline V gene are SGHAT and FQDESV (reference sequence). The CDR3 is 15 residues long. The DNA for the CDR3 is TGTGCCAGCAGCTTTTACCAGGGGGCCACAGATACGCAGTATTTT. This codes for CASSFYQGATDTQYF.

Many counts were recorded for this clonotype. This chain links TRBV29-1 with TRBJ2-1, with D unclear. Trimming removed 0 bases at V and 5 bases at J, with 8 bases between. The CDR3 contains 13 residues. Per the germline V gene, CDR1 is SQVTM and CDR2 is ANQGSEA. The CDR3 coding sequence is TGCAGCGTTGAAGACAGCCCTCACAATGAGCAGTTCTTC. Protein product: CSVEDSPHNEQFF.

This clonotype turned up a few times. The chain joins TRBV7-6 to TRBJ2-7; TRBD2 aligns across 10 bases. From germline, CDR1 is SGHVS and CDR2 FNYEAQ. V shed 2 bases and J 0 bases; nucleotides not matched to a gene: 4. CDR3 length equals 16 residues. The CDR3 loop reads CASSLLAGESSYEQYF. CDR3 in DNA: TGTGCCAGCAGCTTACTAGCGGGGGAGAGCTCCTACGAGCAGTACTTC.

This clonotype was counted ten times or more. The CDR3 sequence is CASSAGVSYEQYF. For the CDR3, the DNA is TGTGCCAGTAGTGCTGGGGTTTCCTACGAGCAGTACTTC. This sequence joins TRBV19 and TRBJ2-7, with no clear D. Trimming took 5 bases from V and 1 from J, leaving 9 bases between them. There are 13 residues in the CDR3. Germline assignment: CDR1 LNHDA and CDR2 SQIVND (reference sequence).

This clonotype was observed a few times. This chain uses TRBV6-1 with TRBJ2-2, with 12 nucleotides matching TRBD1. The CDR3 covers 16 residues. After removal of 10 bases from V and 5 bases from J, the junction contained 11 bases not matched to a gene. Germline V gene data show CDR1 as MNHNS and CDR2 as SASEGT. This CDR3 is CAILRDRGRRTGELFF. The DNA for the CDR3 is TGTGCCATCCTCCGGGACAGGGGGCGCCGGACCGGGGAGCTGTTTTTT.

This clonotype was seen at least ten times. V is TRBV11-2 and J is TRBJ1-2, with 9 positions matching TRBD1. V gave up 3 bases and J gave up 13 bases; unmatched junction bases: 6. The CDR3 loop spans 12 amino acids. The germline gives CDR1 SGHAT, CDR2 FQNNGV. For the CDR3, the DNA is TGTGCCAGCAGCTTGGGACAGGGCTACCTCACCTTC. This gives the protein CASSLGQGYLTF.

Only a few counts were recorded for this clonotype. The genes are TRBV6-1 and TRBJ2-1; D is uncertain. V gave up 4 bases and J gave up 0 bases, with 13 bases separating them. CDR3 length: 16 residues. In germline, CDR1 is MNHNS, CDR2 SASEGT. The CDR3 sequence is CASSVDFPGSYNEQFF. The CDR3 coding sequence is TGTGCCAGCAGTGTCGACTTCCCAGGCTCCTACAATGAGCAGTTCTTC.

This chain uses TRBV6-2 or TRBV6-3 with TRBJ2-1; 9 bases map to TRBD2. Germline values: CDR1 MNHEY, CDR2 SVGEGT. Trimming took 0 bases from V and 3 from J; bases not matched to a gene: 3. The CDR3 contains 16 residues. The CDR3 coding sequence is TGTGCCAGCAGTTACTCGAGTAGCGGGGGCTACAATGAGCAGTTCTTC. Translation gives CASSYSSSGGYNEQFF.

Many counts were recorded for this clonotype. The chain couples TRBV25-1 to TRBJ1-1, with D perhaps TRBD1 (5 bases). The germline V and J ends were trimmed by 3 bases and 0 bases, with 11 bases remaining between them. The CDR3 is made up of 15 amino acids. CDR1 is MGHDK and CDR2 is SYGVNS in the germline V gene. This CDR3 is CASSDPAGLNTEAFF. The CDR3 DNA follows: TGTGCCAGCAGTGATCCAGCGGGGCTGAACACTGAAGCTTTCTTT. Filled out from reference TRBV25-1 and TRBJ1-1, the complete variable domain reads EADIYQTPRYLVIGTGKKITLECSQTMGHDKMYWYQQDPGMELHLIHYSYGVNSTEKGDLSSESTVSRIRTEHFPLTLESARPSHTSQYLCASSDPAGLNTEAFFGQGTRLTVV.

This clonotype came up many times. The chain carries TRBV5-1 and TRBJ2-7, with no clear D. Germline V lookup: CDR1 SGHRS, CDR2 YFSETQ. The CDR3 extends over 12 amino acids. The germline V and J ends were trimmed by 3 bases and 3 bases, with 7 bases remaining between them. The CDR3 reads CASSSPSYEQYF. The CDR3 coding sequence is TGCGCCAGCAGCTCCCCCAGCTACGAGCAGTACTTC.

The chain recombines TRBV7-9 with TRBJ2-3, with D unresolved. Looked up from germline, CDR1 is SEHNR and CDR2 is FQNEAQ (reference sequence). The CDR3 is made up of 16 amino acids. V lost 6 bases, J lost 2 bases, and 18 bases lay in between. The chain's CDR3 is CASRALKVRFTDTQYF. The CDR3 DNA reads TGTGCCAGCAGGGCCCTTAAGGTGCGATTCACAGATACGCAGTATTTT.

In its sample, this clonotype was seen a few times. V and J are TRBV7-9 and TRBJ2-1, with D unresolved. This CDR3 contains 16 residues. Germline V lookup: CDR1 SEHNR, CDR2 FQNEAQ (reference sequence). V lost 1 base and J lost 6, with 16 bases in between. This CDR3 reads CASSLVATTTGNEQFF. Written as DNA, the CDR3 is TGTGCCAGCAGCTTAGTTGCGACCACTACCGGCAATGAGCAGTTCTTC.

This chain uses TRBV20-1 with TRBJ2-3; 7 nucleotides agree with TRBD1. This CDR3 spans 16 amino acids. Per germline, CDR1 DFQATT and CDR2 SNEGSKA (reference sequence). CDR3 amino acids: CSFWEPTGDSTDTQYF. The CDR3 coding sequence is TGCAGCTTCTGGGAACCTACAGGGGACAGCACAGATACGCAGTATTTT.

The table lists this clonotype with many counts. The chain has TRBV12-3 or TRBV12-4 and TRBJ2-2; either TRBD1 or TRBD2 may fit D (5 bases each). There are 15 residues in the CDR3. Trimming removed 7 bases at V and 0 bases at J, with 12 bases between. Written as DNA, the CDR3 is TGTGCCAGCATCTTGGGGGTCCCGAACACCGGGGAGCTGTTTTTT. It is translated as CASILGVPNTGELFF.

This clonotype was seen a few times. The chain combines TRBV27 with TRBJ2-7; no reliable D call. Trimming took 6 bases from V and 0 from J, leaving 12 bases between them. Germline CDR1 is MNHEY and CDR2 is SMNVEV (reference sequence). This CDR3 region has 14 residues. The CDR3 bases are TGTGCCAGCAGGATCAGCGTCAGCTCCTACGAGCAGTACGTC. Amino acid sequence: CASRISVSSYEQYV.

The chain has TRBV7-8 and TRBJ2-5; 9 nucleotides line up with TRBD2. Germline-derived CDR1 and CDR2 are SGHVS and FQNEAQ. The CDR3 is 14 amino acids. After removal of 2 bases from V and 5 bases from J, the junction contained 3 bases not matched to a gene. This chain's CDR3 is CASSLLAGTETQYF. As DNA, the CDR3 is TGTGCCAGCAGCTTACTAGCGGGGACGGAGACCCAGTACTTC.

This clonotype was recorded many times. V usage is TRBV7-9 and J usage is TRBJ2-3; 7 bases are a match to TRBD2. Germline V lookup: CDR1 SEHNR, CDR2 FQNEAQ (reference sequence). V lost 5 bases to trimming and J lost 11 bases; unmatched junction nucleotides: 7. The CDR3 length is 12 residues. In DNA, the CDR3 is TGTGCCAGCAGCCCTAGCGGTGGGGTGCAGTATTTT. Translation gives CASSPSGGVQYF.